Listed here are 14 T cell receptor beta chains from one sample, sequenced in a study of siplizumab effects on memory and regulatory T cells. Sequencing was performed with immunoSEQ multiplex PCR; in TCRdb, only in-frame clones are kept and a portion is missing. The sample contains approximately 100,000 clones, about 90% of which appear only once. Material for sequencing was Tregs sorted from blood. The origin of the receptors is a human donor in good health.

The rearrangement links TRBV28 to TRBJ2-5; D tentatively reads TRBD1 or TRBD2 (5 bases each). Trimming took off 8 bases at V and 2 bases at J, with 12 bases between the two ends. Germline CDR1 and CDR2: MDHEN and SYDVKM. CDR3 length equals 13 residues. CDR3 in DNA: TGTGCCAGCTTAAAGAGGGGACAAGAGACCCAGTACTTC. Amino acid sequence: CASLKRGQETQYF. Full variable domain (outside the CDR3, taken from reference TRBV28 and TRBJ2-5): DVKVTQSSRYLVKRTGEKVFLECVQDMDHENMFWYRQDPGLGLRLIYFSYDVKMKEKGDIPEGYSVSREKKERFSLILESASTNQTSMYLCASLKRGQETQYFGPGTRLLVL.

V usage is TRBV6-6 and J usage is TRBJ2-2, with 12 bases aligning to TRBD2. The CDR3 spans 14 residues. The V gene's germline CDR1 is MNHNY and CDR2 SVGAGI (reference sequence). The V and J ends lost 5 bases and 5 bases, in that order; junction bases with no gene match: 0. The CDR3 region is CASSTSGGTGELFF. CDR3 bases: TGTGCCAGCAGTACTAGCGGGGGGACCGGGGAGCTGTTTTTT.

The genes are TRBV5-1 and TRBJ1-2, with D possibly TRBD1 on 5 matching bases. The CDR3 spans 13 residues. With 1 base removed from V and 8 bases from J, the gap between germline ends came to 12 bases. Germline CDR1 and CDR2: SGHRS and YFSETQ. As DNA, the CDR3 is TGCGCCAGCAGCTTGAGGCAGGGTGAGGGCTACACCTTC. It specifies CASSLRQGEGYTF.

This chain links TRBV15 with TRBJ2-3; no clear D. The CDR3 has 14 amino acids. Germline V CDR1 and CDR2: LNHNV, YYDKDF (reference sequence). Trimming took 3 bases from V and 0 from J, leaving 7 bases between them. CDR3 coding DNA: TGTGCCACCAGCAGGAGGATCAGCACAGATACGCAGTATTTT. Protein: CATSRRISTDTQYF.

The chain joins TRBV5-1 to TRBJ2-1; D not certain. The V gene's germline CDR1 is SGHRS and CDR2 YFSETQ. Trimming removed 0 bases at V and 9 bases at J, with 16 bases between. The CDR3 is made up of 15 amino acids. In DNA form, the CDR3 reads TGCGCCAGCAGCTTGGAAGGCCCTTTTTCGGGTGAGCAGTTCTTC. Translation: CASSLEGPFSGEQFF.

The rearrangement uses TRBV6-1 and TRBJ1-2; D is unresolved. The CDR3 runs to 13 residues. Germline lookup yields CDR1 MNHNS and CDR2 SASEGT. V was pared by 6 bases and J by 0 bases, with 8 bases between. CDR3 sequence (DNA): TGTGCCAGCAGGGCAGATCCTAACTATGGCTACACCTTC. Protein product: CASRADPNYGYTF.

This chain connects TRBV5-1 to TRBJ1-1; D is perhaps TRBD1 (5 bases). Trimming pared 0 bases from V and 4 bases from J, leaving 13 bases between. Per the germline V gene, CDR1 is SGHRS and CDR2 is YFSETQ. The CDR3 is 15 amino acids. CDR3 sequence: CASSLGRGGATEAFF. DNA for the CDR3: TGCGCCAGCAGCTTGGGTAGGGGCGGGGCCACTGAAGCTTTCTTT. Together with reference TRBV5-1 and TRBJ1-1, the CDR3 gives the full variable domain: KAGVTQTPRYLIKTRGQQVTLSCSPISGHRSVSWYQQTPGQGLQFLFEYFSETQRNKGNFPGRFSGRQFSNSRSEMNVSTLELGDSALYLCASSLGRGGATEAFFGQGTRLTVV.

As DNA, the CDR3 is TGTGCCACCTCGCCCGGGGGCTCCTACAATGAGCAGTTCTTC. Amino acid sequence: CATSPGGSYNEQFF. The genes are TRBV15 and TRBJ2-1; D is perhaps TRBD2 (6 bases). The CDR3 has 14 amino acids. V lost 8 bases, J lost 0 bases, and 11 bases lay in between. CDR1 and CDR2 from the germline V gene are LNHNV and YYDKDF (reference sequence). Supplemented by reference TRBV15 and TRBJ2-1, the full variable domain reads DAMVIQNPRYQVTQFGKPVTLSCSQTLNHNVMYWYQQKSSQAPKLLFHYYDKDFNNEADTPDNFQSRRPNTSFCFLDIRSPGLGDTAMYLCATSPGGSYNEQFFGPGTRLTVL.

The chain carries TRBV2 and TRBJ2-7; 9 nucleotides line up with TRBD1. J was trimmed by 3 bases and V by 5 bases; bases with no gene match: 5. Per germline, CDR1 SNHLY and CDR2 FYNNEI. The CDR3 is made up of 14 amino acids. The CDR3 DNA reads TGTGCCAGCAGTTTACGGACAGGGGTCTACGAGCAGTACTTC. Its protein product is CASSLRTGVYEQYF.

The CDR3 nucleotides are TGTGCCAGCAAAGAAACAGGACCAGATACGCAGTATTTT. It specifies CASKETGPDTQYF. The chain carries TRBV6-1 and TRBJ2-3; D perhaps matches TRBD1 (5 bases). Looked up from germline, CDR1 is MNHNS and CDR2 is SASEGT. Trimming took off 7 bases at V and 4 bases at J, with 12 bases between the two ends. This CDR3 contains 13 residues.

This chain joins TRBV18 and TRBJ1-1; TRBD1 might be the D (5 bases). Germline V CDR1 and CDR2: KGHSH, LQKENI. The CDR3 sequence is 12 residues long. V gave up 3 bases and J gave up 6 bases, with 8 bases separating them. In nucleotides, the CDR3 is TGTGCCAGCTCACCGACAGAAGCTGAAGCTTTCTTT. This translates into CASSPTEAEAFF. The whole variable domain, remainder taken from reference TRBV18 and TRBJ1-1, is NAGVMQNPRHLVRRRGQEARLRCSPMKGHSHVYWYRQLPEEGLKFMVYLQKENIIDESGMPKERFSAEFPKEGPSILRIQQVVRGDSAAYFCASSPTEAEAFFGQGTRLTVV.

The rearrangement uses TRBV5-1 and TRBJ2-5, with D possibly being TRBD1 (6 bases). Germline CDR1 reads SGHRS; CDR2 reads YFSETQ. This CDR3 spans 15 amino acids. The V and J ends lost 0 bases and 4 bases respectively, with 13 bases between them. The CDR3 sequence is CASSLAQGWAETQYF. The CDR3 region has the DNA TGCGCCAGCAGCTTGGCCCAGGGGTGGGCAGAGACCCAGTACTTC.

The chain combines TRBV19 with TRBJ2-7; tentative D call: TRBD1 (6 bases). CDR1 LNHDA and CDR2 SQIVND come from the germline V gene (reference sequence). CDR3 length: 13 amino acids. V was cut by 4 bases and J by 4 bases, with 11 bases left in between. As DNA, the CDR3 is TGTGCCAGTAGTAAGCAGGGGAGATACGAGCAGTACTTC. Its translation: CASSKQGRYEQYF.

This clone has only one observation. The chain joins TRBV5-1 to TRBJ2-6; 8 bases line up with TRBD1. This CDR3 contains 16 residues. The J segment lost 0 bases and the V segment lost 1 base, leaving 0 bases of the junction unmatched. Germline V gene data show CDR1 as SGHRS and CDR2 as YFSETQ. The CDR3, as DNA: TGCGCCAGCAGCTTGCAGGGGGCCTCTGGGGCCAACGTCCTGACTTTC. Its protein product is CASSLQGASGANVLTF.